The text below deals with one T cell receptor beta chain. As yet, its antigen is unknown. At one of its ends the junction is not consistent with the germline gene, which may arise from a read error. The data derive from a study of cytomegalovirus exposure and HLA in healthy donors. A multiplex PCR was run with 60 Vbeta primers and 13 Jbeta primers. TCRdb's copy holds only in-frame clones and misses some; the assay was immunoSEQ multiplex PCR. The sample includes 170,000 or so clones, roughly 78% seen only once; the top ten take under 0.85%. Overall study findings and caveats: Among TCR beta chains, those listed as cytomegalovirus-associated numbered about 160. Reports state that TCR beta sequences accurately predicted most subjects' HLA-A and HLA-B alleles.

CDR1 SGHTA and CDR2 FQGTGA come from the germline V gene. The CDR3 consists of 17 residues. Sequenced input: PBMCs. This sequence was found in a boy between 10 and 17 years old in good health and CMV-seronegative. The chain couples TRBV7-3 to TRBJ2-3; possibly TRBD2 for D (5 bases). CDR3 coding DNA: TGTGCCAGCAGCAAGACCTTTGGCGGGTTGAGCACAGACACGCAGTATTTT. Translated, it gives CASSKTFGGLSTDTQYF. Combining the CDR3 with reference TRBV7-3 and TRBJ2-3 gives the whole variable domain GAGVSQTPSNKVTEKGKYVELRCDPISGHTALYWYRQSLGQGPEFLIYFQGTGAADDSGLPNDRFFAVRPEGSVSTLKIQRTERGDSAVYLCASSKTFGGLSTDTQYFGPGTRLTVL.